Shown below are 23 T cell receptor beta chains from a single sample sequenced in a study of molecular identifiers for immune sequencing clone quantification (dated by TCRdb to the late 2010s). The method behind the library was PCR. TCRdb lists the instrument as Illumina HiSeq 4000. Starting from the raw public reads, TCRdb applied fastp trimming at Q25, assembled clones with MiXCR and retained in-frame beta chains. Duplicate CDR3 protein sequences are folded into a single record with the most common DNA and genes. The sample yields 550,000 to 750,000 distinct CDR3 sequences; just under 20% were counted once. The ten largest clonotypes hold roughly 0.85% of the sample. The sequenced material came from naive CD8+ T cells from blood, with Jurkat cell RNA spiked in. The sample's cell subset or site, from its label and the paper: FACS-sorted CD8+CD4-CCR7+CD45RA+ naive T cells. The receptors were gathered from a human donor in good health. Some libraries in this study had Jurkat cell RNA spiked in.

This clonotype was observed at least ten times. This rearrangement joins TRBV28 to TRBJ2-7, with D possibly TRBD1 on 6 matching bases. CDR1 is MDHEN, CDR2 SYDVKM, per germline. V gave up 8 bases and J gave up 0 bases, with 11 bases separating them. This CDR3 is built from 13 residues. In nucleotides, the CDR3 is TGTGCCAGCCGGGACACCGCCTCCTACGAGCAGTACTTC. Its translation: CASRDTASYEQYF.

With respect to this clonotype: This may be a read error, as it is one base from a much larger clone. The rearrangement joins TRBV5-5 to TRBJ1-1, with D possibly matching TRBD1 (5 bases). CDR3 length equals 14 residues. V was shortened by 4 bases and J by 0 bases, with 10 bases between the two germline ends. Germline CDR1 is SGHKS and CDR2 is YYEKEE (reference sequence). CDR3 sequence (DNA): TGTGCCAGCAGCCGTGGGGCACTGAACACTGAAGCTTTCTTT. Protein: CASSRGALNTEAFF. The variable domain in full, completed from reference TRBV5-5 and TRBJ1-1, reads DAGVTQSPTHLIKTRGQQVTLRCSPISGHKSVSWYQQVLGQGPQFIFQYYEKEERGRGNFPDRFSARQFPNYSSELNVNALLLGDSALYLCASSRGALNTEAFFGQGTRLTVV.

This clonotype has just a few counts. No DNA is shown, since the ends of the CDR3 on it are uncertain; the CDR3 is the one TCRdb lists. The genes are TRBV7-5 and TRBJ1-5; TRBD1, the table's D call, lacks a check against the DNA. TRBV7-5 is assigned pseudogene status. The CDR3 length equals 18 residues, ends included. The CDR3: CISVPEALPRAGYQPQHF.

The sample holds many counts of this clonotype. The rearrangement links TRBV2 to TRBJ2-3, with TRBD2 matching over 11 bases. Germline lookup yields CDR1 SNHLY and CDR2 FYNNEI. This CDR3 contains 20 residues. J was trimmed by 2 bases and V by 2 bases; bases with no gene match: 15. Here the CDR3 DNA reads TGTGCCAGCAGTGAACCCAGCAGGAAACTAGCGGGGGAACACACAGATACGCAGTATTTT. This translates into CASSEPSRKLAGEHTDTQYF.

V is TRBV27 and J is TRBJ1-2; TRBD1 agrees at 8 bases. Germline CDR1 is MNHEY and CDR2 is SMNVEV (reference sequence). CDR3 length equals 14 residues. The V and J ends lost 6 bases and 3 bases, in that order; junction bases with no gene match: 6. In DNA form, the CDR3 reads TGTGCCAGCAGCCCCAGGGGGCTCTACTATGGCTACACCTTC. This codes for CASSPRGLYYGYTF.

The V gene is TRBV12-3 or TRBV12-4, the J gene TRBJ2-2; 9 nucleotides agree with TRBD2. The CDR3 extends over 15 amino acids. V shed 3 bases and J 5 bases; nucleotides not matched to a gene: 4. The CDR3 spells CASSLRLAGTGELFF. The CDR3, as DNA: TGTGCCAGCAGTTTGAGGCTAGCGGGGACCGGGGAGCTGTTTTTT.

This clonotype was seen at least ten times. The J gene is TRBJ1-2, the V gene TRBV4-3; D remains ambiguous. V was cut by 0 bases and J by 2 bases, with 7 bases left in between. CDR1 LGHNA and CDR2 YSLEER come from the germline V gene. This CDR3 has 14 residues. For the CDR3, the DNA is TGCGCCAGCAGCCAAGACATACAGAACTATGGCTACACCTTC. Encoded protein: CASSQDIQNYGYTF.

This clonotype appeared many times. The chain carries TRBV30 and TRBJ1-2, with D perhaps matching TRBD1 (5 bases). The CDR3 contains 13 residues. The germline gives CDR1 GTSNPN, CDR2 SVGIG (reference sequence). V gave up 0 bases and J gave up 6 bases, with 11 bases separating them. CDR3: CAWSVQEGDGYTF. The DNA of the CDR3 is TGTGCCTGGAGTGTACAGGAGGGTGATGGCTACACCTTC.

This clonotype was recorded a few times. V and J are TRBV12-3 or TRBV12-4 and TRBJ1-4; no definite D call. V was pared by 1 base and J by 5 bases, with 14 bases between. The CDR3 has 16 residues. CDR3 residues: CASSLVGTEVNEKLFF. DNA for the CDR3: TGTGCCAGCAGTTTAGTGGGTACAGAAGTAAATGAAAAACTGTTTTTT.

This clonotype was seen at least ten times. One junction end does not reproduce the germline sequence, and a read error may be involved. The chain couples TRBV27 to TRBJ1-1; D remains ambiguous. The germline gives CDR1 MNHEY, CDR2 SMNVEV (reference sequence). This CDR3 contains 13 residues. CDR3 DNA sequence: TGCGCCAGCAGCTTGGACTCGAACACTGAAGCTTTCTTT. It encodes CASSLDSNTEAFF.

This chain uses TRBV20-1 with TRBJ2-1, with 12 nucleotides matching TRBD2. Germline V gives CDR1 DFQATT, CDR2 SNEGSKA (reference sequence). The CDR3 loop spans 15 amino acids. V shed 1 base and J 7 bases; nucleotides not matched to a gene: 5. CDR3 protein: CSARASGGAWNEQFF. In nucleotides, the CDR3 is TGCAGTGCTAGAGCTAGCGGGGGGGCGTGGAATGAGCAGTTCTTC.

This clonotype was seen many times. This sequence joins TRBV20-1 and TRBJ2-7; perhaps TRBD1 as D (6 bases). Per the germline V gene, CDR1 is DFQATT and CDR2 is SNEGSKA (reference sequence). With 0 bases removed from V and 0 bases from J, the gap between germline ends came to 18 bases. The CDR3 is 17 amino acids. CDR3 protein: CSARDLAGDETSYEQYF. CDR3 in DNA: TGCAGTGCTAGAGATCTTGCAGGGGACGAGACCTCCTACGAGCAGTACTTC.

Concerning this clonotype itself: Since a much larger clone is just one base distant, this may be a read error. The CDR3 DNA sequence: TGTGCCAGCAGCTTTCCGGGGGTTCAGCCCCAGCATTTT. Protein product: CASSFPGVQPQHF. The chain couples TRBV7-9 to TRBJ1-5; perhaps TRBD1 as D (5 bases). V lost 3 bases, J lost 6 bases, and 9 bases lay in between. Germline values: CDR1 SEHNR, CDR2 FQNEAQ (reference sequence). This CDR3 spans 13 amino acids.

Many counts were recorded for this clonotype. The chain employs TRBV3-1 and TRBJ2-5, with D uncertain. The CDR3 runs 13 residues. Trimming left V 0 bases short and J 2 bases short, with 4 bases between. Germline V gene data show CDR1 as LGHDT and CDR2 as YNNKEL (reference sequence). DNA of the CDR3: TGTGCCAGCAGCCAAGAGTGGCAAGAGACCCAGTACTTC. Encoded protein: CASSQEWQETQYF.

The chain joins TRBV29-1 to TRBJ2-7; a weak D match, TRBD2 (6 bases). Trimming took off 4 bases at V and 2 bases at J, with 12 bases between the two ends. The CDR3 has 13 amino acids. Germline V gene lookup returns CDR1 SQVTM and CDR2 ANQGSEA. CDR3 in amino acids: CSVVAGLTYEQYF. The CDR3 DNA is TGCAGCGTTGTTGCGGGGCTAACCTACGAGCAGTACTTC.

The table lists this clonotype with a few counts. The CDR3 loop is CASSPRHHSNQPQHF. Written as DNA, the CDR3 is TGTGCCAGTAGTCCCCGGCACCATAGCAATCAGCCCCAGCATTTT. This rearrangement joins TRBV19 to TRBJ1-5; D is uncertain. V dropped 5 bases and J dropped 0 bases, with 11 bases sitting between them. Germline-derived CDR1 and CDR2 are LNHDA and SQIVND (reference sequence). This CDR3 comprises 15 residues.

Points on this clonotype: Compared with germline, one end of the junction differs, possibly owing to a read error. The chain is built from TRBV11-2 and TRBJ1-1, with D tentatively TRBD1 (5 bases). CDR1 and CDR2 (germline): SGHAT, FQNNGV. The length of the CDR3 is 15 residues. The CDR3 region has the DNA TGTGCCTGCAGCTTAGGGGTCGGGGAGAACACTGAAGCTTTCTTT. Residues: CACSLGVGENTEAFF. The full variable domain, in which reference TRBV11-2 and TRBJ1-1 provide the parts outside the CDR3, is EAGVAQSPRYKIIEKRQSVAFWCNPISGHATLYWYQQILGQGPKLLIQFQNNGVVDDSQLPKDRFSAERLKGVDSTLKIQPAKLEDSAVYLCACSLGVGENTEAFFGQGTRLTVV.

Details on this clonotype: A clone one base away is much larger, so this may be a read error. J is TRBJ2-2 and V is TRBV3-1; TRBD1 aligns across 10 bases. Germline-derived CDR1 and CDR2 are LGHDT and YNNKEL (reference sequence). The CDR3 is made up of 19 amino acids. In DNA form, the CDR3 reads TGTGCCAGCAGCCAAGAGGGACAGGGGAGAGTGGGGAACGCCGGGGAGCTGTTTTTT. Its translation: CASSQEGQGRVGNAGELFF.

This clonotype has just a few counts. The rearrangement uses TRBV20-1 and TRBJ2-4, with 7 nucleotides matching TRBD1. Germline CDR1 DFQATT, CDR2 SNEGSKA (reference sequence). This CDR3 contains 17 residues. The V and J ends lost 3 bases and 0 bases, in that order; junction bases with no gene match: 11. In DNA, the CDR3 is TGCAGTGCTAGTTGGGGCAGGGGGACACTAGCCAAAAACATTCAGTACTTC. This encodes CSASWGRGTLAKNIQYF.

This clonotype was counted many times. The chain has TRBV5-1 and TRBJ2-1, with TRBD1 matching 8 bases. The CDR3 has 15 residues. Germline V CDR1 and CDR2: SGHRS, YFSETQ. The junction had 13 bases not matched to a gene; V was cut back by 5 bases and J by 9 bases. The CDR3 sequence: CASRSTGQGMLEQFF. The CDR3 DNA sequence: TGCGCCAGCAGGTCCACCGGACAGGGCATGCTTGAGCAGTTCTTC.

Concerning this clonotype: One junction end disagrees with the germline gene, perhaps due to a read error. The chain has TRBV27 and TRBJ2-7; 15 nucleotides agree with TRBD2. Germline CDR1 is MNHEY and CDR2 is SMNVEV (reference sequence). There are 18 residues in the CDR3. CDR3 protein: CASSLRTSGRDLSHEQYF. CDR3 DNA: TGTGCCAGCAGTTTGCGGACTAGCGGGAGGGACCTCTCCCACGAGCAGTACTTC.

In the case of this clonotype: Its ends do not fully match the called genes, so a read error is possible. The chain joins TRBV24-1 to TRBJ2-7; D not resolved. The CDR3 extends over 15 amino acids. Germline-derived CDR1 and CDR2 are KGHDR and SFDVKD. This CDR3 is CATSDLMDGPYGQYF. The CDR3 region has the DNA TGTGCCACCAGTGACCTCATGGACGGGCCCTACGGGCAGTACTTC.

V is TRBV27 and J is TRBJ2-1, with D possibly matching TRBD1 (6 bases). Germline V gene data show CDR1 as MNHEY and CDR2 as SMNVEV (reference sequence). V lost 5 bases, J lost 2 bases, and 19 bases lay in between. The CDR3 consists of 17 residues. The CDR3 DNA sequence: TGTGCCAGCAGTCCAAGATCCGACAGGTTGCCCTACAATGAGCAGTTCTTC. Its protein product is CASSPRSDRLPYNEQFF.